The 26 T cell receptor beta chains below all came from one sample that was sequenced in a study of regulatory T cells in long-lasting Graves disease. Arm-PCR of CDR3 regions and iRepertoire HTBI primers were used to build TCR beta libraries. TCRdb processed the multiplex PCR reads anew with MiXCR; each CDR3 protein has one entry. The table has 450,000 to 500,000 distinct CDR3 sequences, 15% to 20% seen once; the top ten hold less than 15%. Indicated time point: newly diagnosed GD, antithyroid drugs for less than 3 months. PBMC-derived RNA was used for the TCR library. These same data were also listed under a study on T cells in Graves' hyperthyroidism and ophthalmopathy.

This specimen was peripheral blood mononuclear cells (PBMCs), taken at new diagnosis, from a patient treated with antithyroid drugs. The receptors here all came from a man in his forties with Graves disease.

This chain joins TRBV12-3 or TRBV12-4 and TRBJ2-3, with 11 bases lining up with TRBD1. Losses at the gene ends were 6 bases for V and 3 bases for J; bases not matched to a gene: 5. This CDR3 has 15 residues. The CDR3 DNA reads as TGTGCCAGCAGCCAGGGGACAGGGGGGACAGATACGCAGTATTTT. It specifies CASSQGTGGTDTQYF.

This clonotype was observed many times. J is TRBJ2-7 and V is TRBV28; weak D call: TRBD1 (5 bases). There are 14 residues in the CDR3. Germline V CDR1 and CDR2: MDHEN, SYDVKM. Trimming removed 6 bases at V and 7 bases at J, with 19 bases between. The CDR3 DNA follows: TGTGCCAGCAGCTTAGCCCAGGGTGCTTATGAGCAGTACTTC. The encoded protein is CASSLAQGAYEQYF.

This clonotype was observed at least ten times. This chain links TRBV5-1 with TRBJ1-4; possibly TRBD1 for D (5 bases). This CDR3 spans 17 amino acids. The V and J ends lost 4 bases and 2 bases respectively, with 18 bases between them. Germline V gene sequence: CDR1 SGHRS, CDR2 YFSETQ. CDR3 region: CASSPLRARGTNEKLFF. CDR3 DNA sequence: TGCGCCAGCAGCCCCCTCAGGGCGAGGGGTACTAATGAAAAACTGTTTTTT.

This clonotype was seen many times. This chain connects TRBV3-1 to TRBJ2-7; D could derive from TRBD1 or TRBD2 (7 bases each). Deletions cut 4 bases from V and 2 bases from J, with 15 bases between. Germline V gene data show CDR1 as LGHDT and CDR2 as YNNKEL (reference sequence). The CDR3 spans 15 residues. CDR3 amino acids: CASSPGGGGPYEQYF. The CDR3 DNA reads TGTGCCAGCAGCCCAGGGGGAGGGGGCCCCTACGAGCAGTACTTC.

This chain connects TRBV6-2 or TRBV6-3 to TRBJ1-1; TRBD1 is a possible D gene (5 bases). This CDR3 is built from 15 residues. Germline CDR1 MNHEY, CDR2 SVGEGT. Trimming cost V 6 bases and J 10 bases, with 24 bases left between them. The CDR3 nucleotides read TGTGCCAGCAGATCTCCGGGACGGGCCAGAAACGGAGCTTTCTTT. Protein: CASRSPGRARNGAFF.

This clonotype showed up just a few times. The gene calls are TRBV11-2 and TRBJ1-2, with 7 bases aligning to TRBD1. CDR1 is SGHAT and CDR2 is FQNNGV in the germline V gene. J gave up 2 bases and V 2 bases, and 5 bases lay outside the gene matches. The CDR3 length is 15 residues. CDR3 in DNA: TGTGCCAGCAGCTTATTAAGGGGACAGAACTATGGCTACACCTTC. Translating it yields CASSLLRGQNYGYTF.

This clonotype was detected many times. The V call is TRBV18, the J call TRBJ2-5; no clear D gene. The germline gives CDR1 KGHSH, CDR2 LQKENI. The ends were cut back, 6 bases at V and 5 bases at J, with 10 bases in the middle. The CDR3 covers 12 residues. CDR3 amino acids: CASSEQRETQYF. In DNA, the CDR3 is TGTGCCAGCTCGGAGCAGAGGGAGACCCAGTACTTC.

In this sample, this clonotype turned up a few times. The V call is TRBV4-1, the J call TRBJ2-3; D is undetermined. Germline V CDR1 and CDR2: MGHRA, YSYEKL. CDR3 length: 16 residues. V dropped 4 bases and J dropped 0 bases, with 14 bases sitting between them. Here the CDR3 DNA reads TGCGCCAGCAGCCCCCTCGACGGCTCTAGCACAGATACGCAGTATTTT. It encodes CASSPLDGSSTDTQYF.

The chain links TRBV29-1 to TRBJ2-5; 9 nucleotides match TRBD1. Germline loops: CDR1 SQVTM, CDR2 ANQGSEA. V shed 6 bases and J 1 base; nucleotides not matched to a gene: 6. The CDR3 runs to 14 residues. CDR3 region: CSVRPTGGQETQYF. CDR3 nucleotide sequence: TGCAGCGTGAGACCGACAGGGGGCCAAGAGACCCAGTACTTC.

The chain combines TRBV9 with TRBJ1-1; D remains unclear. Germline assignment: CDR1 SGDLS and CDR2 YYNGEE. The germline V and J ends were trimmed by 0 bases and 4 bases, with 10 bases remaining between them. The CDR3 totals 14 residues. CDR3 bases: TGTGCCAGCAGCGTAGGTCCTACGGGCACTGAAGCTTTCTTT. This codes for CASSVGPTGTEAFF.

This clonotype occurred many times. The CDR3, as DNA: TGCAGCGTTGATGGAAGGGCCACAGATACGCAGTATTTT. Translated, it gives CSVDGRATDTQYF. This chain uses TRBV29-1 with TRBJ2-3, with unresolved D. Germline CDR1 is SQVTM and CDR2 is ANQGSEA. Trimming cost V 3 bases and J 2 bases, with 9 bases left between them. This CDR3 is 13 amino acids long.

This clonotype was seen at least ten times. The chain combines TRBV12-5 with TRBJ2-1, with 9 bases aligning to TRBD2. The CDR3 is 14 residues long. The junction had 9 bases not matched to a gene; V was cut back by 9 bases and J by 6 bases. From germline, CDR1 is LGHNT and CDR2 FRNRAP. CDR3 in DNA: TGTGCTAGCGTCCAAGCGGGAGGAGGCAATGAGCAGTTCTTC. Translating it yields CASVQAGGGNEQFF.

The chain's CDR3 is CASTGLENTIYF. CDR3 nucleotides: TGTGCCAGCACGGGACTCGAAAACACCATATATTTT. The chain combines TRBV25-1 with TRBJ1-3; a possible D gene is TRBD1 (5 bases). This CDR3 spans 12 amino acids. From germline, CDR1 is MGHDK and CDR2 SYGVNS. V lost 7 bases and J 6 bases, leaving 10 bases between the germline ends.

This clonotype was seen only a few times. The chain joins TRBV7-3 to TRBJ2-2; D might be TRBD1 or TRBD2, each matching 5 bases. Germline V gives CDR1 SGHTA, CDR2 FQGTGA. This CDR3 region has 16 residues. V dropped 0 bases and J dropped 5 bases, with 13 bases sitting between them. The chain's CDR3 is CASSLTSRGETGELFF. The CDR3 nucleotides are TGTGCCAGCAGCTTAACGTCGAGGGGAGAGACCGGGGAGCTGTTTTTT.

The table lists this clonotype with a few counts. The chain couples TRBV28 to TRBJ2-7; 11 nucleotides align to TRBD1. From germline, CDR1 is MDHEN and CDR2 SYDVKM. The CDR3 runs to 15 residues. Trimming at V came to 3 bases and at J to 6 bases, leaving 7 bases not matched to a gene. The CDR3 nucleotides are TGTGCCAGCAGTTTCCAGCCCGGGACAGGGGGCGAGCAGTACTTC. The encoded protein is CASSFQPGTGGEQYF.

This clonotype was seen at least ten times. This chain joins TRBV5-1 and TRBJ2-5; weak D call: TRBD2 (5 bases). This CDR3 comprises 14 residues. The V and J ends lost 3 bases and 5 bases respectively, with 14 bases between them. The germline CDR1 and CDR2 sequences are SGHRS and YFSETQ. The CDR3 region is CASSSGNVRETQYF. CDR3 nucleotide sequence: TGCGCCAGCAGCTCGGGGAACGTTAGGGAGACCCAGTACTTC.

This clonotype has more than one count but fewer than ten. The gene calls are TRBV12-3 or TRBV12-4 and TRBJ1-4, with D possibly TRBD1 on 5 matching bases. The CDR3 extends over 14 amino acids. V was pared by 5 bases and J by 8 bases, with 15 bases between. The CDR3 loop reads CASSAGVGGEKLFF. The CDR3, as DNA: TGTGCCAGCAGTGCGGGGGTCGGTGGGGAAAAACTGTTTTTT.

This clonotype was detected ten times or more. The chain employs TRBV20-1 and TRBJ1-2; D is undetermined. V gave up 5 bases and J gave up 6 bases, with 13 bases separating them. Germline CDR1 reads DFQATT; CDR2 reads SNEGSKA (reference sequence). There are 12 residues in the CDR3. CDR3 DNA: TGCAGTGCTCCCCGGGGAGGGAATGGCTACACCTTC. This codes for CSAPRGGNGYTF.

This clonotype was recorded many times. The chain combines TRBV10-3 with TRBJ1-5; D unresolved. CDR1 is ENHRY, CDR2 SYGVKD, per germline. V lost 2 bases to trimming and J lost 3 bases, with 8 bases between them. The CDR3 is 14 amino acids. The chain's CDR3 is CAISEGADNQPQHF. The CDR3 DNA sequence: TGTGCCATCAGTGAGGGAGCGGACAATCAGCCCCAGCATTTT.

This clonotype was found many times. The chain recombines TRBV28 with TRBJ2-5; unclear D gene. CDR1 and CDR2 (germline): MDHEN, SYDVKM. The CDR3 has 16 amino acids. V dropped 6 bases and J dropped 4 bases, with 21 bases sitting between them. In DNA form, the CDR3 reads TGTGCCAGCAGAGACAAGGACGGCCCCCCCAGAGAGACCCAGTACTTC. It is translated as CASRDKDGPPRETQYF.

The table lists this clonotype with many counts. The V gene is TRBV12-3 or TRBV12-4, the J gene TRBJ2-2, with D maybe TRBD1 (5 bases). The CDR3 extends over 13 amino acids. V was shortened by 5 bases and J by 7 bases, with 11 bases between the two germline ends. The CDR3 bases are TGTGCCAGCAGTCAGGGTGCGGACGGGGAGCTGTTTTTT. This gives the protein CASSQGADGELFF.

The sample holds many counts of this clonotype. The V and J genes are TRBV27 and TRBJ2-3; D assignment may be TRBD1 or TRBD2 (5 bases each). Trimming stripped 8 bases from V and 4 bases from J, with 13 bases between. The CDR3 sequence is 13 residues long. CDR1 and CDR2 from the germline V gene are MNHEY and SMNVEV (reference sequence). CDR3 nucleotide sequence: TGTGCCAGCCTCCACTGGGGGTCAGATACGCAGTATTTT. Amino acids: CASLHWGSDTQYF.

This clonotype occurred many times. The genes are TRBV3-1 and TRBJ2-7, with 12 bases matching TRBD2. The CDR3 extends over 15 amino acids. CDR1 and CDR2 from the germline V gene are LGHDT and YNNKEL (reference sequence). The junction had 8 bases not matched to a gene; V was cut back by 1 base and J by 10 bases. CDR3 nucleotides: TGTGCCAGCAGCCAAGCTAGCGGGAGGGCCTTGGCACAGTACTTC. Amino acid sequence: CASSQASGRALAQYF.

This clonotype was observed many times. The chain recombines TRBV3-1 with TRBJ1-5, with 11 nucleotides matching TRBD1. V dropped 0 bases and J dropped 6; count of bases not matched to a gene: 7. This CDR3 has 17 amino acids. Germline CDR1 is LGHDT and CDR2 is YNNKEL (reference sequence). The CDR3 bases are TGTGCCAGCAGCCAAGAAGATGCGGGACAGGGGGTTCAGCCCCAGCATTTT. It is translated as CASSQEDAGQGVQPQHF.

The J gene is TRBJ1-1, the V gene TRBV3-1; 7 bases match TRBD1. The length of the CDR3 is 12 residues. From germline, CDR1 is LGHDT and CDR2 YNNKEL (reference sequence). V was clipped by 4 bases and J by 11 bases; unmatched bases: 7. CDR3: CASSPRTGSAFF. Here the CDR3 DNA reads TGTGCCAGCAGCCCTCGGACAGGCTCCGCTTTCTTT. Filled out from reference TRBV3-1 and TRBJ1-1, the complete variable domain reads DTAVSQTPKYLVTQMGNDKSIKCEQNLGHDTMYWYKQDSKKFLKIMFSYNNKELIINETVPNRFSPKSPDKAHLNLHINSLELGDSAVYFCASSPRTGSAFFGQGTRLTVV.

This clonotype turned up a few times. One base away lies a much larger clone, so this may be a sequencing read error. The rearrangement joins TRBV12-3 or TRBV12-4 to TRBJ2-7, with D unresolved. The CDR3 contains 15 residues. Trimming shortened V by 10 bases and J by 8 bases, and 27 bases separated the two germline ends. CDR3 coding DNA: TGTGCCACCGGATCTCGGTCGACCATTGTGAACAAGCAGTACTTC. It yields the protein CATGSRSTIVNKQYF.